Listed here is a single TCR beta chain. Its antigen remains undetermined. No per-base quality is available; no much larger clone lies one base away. The library was produced with RACE. Sequencing used a NextSeq 500. During library preparation, unique molecular identifiers were attached to individual cDNA molecules so that TCRs could be counted in a quantitative, reproducible way. Both TCR alpha and TCR beta chains were sequenced from each blood RNA sample. Concerning the study's data processing: The median number of TCRs per sample was 85,000 to 100,000, ranging from about 20,000 to 750,000. The Decombinator software suite was used to annotate the V, J and CDR3 of the TCR reads. Every sample was subsampled to the same number of TCRs (28,000) for the PS versus PT1 abundance plots. TCRs were defined as expanded if absent before sensitization and observed at least eight times at the 2-week time point. TCRdb reprocessed the public reads (quality trimming at Q25 with fastp, clone calling with MiXCR) and kept in-frame beta chains. Entries are consolidated by CDR3 protein sequence, retaining the most common genes and DNA. Clone size and V and J calls follow TCRdb, not the original study. Counted in this sample were 80,000 to 100,000 distinct CDR3 sequences; 27% of them appeared once. The ten largest account for 10% of the sample.

The CDR3 contains 14 residues, cysteine and phenylalanine counted. Only CDR3 DNA is held: 42 bases, read in frame from base 1. The trim is 5 bases for V and 5 bases for J, with a gap of 16 bases between the germline ends. The CDR1 and CDR2 encoded by the germline V gene (reference sequence) are DFQATT and SNEGSKA. Reading the label with the study, this specimen's time point is: patch test 3, about 24 weeks after DPC sensitization. The treatment or condition label corresponds to: therapeutic diphenylcyclopropenone sensitization with weekly scalp DPC. At each patch-test visit, blood was drawn before the patch test was applied. To be eligible, patients had to be aged 18 to 70, diagnosed with alopecia and judged suitable for DPC therapy, while pregnant patients were excluded. Total RNA was extracted from unfractionated whole blood that had been collected in Tempus Blood RNA tubes. The source of the sample is a study of human T cells and chemical hapten exposure (dated by TCRdb to the early 2020s). Study-wide context: For sensitization, 2% DPC in acetone was applied to a roughly 2 cm by roughly 2 cm area of upper inner arm skin. Alopecia areata with under or over 50% scalp involvement, alopecia totalis and alopecia universalis were represented in the patient cohort, which was mostly female. Patch testing was performed on the upper back with Finn chambers containing 0.01% DPC, and the patch tests were scored after 6 days according to International Contact Dermatitis Research Group standards. In alopecia patients, the study followed how the peripheral blood TCR repertoire changed in vivo over primary and secondary sensitization to diphenylcyclopropenone (DPC), a hapten. Patients additionally received weekly therapeutic DPC doses to the scalp throughout the approximately 22-week study period. Blood was sampled from patients pre-sensitization (week 0) and at 2, 6 and about 24 weeks after DPC sensitization. For TCR sequencing, blood came from about 28 alopecia patients at anywhere from one to four time points (pre-sensitization, 2, 6 and 24 weeks). Libraries were pooled for sequencing, and variation in per-sample TCR yields was attributed mainly to small differences in library volumes within the pool.

Study-wide conclusions, independent of this receptor: Alopecia, a presumed autoimmune disease, was present in all patients, so the immune response of the patients might differ from that of healthy individuals. Significantly more large CDR3 similarity clusters were formed by expanded TCRs than by pre-sensitization or healthy control sets, consistent with antigen-driven responses. The number of TCRs above 1 in 1000 frequency did not change with DPC sensitization; there was no evidence of global repertoire structure alterations. After repeated subsampling, the strength of the expansion versus patch-test correlation and the threshold at which it became significant changed. A positive correlation was found between the number of PT1 expanded TCRs and patch test score, with significance reached at thresholds 8, 16 and 32 but not 4.

The V and J segments used are TRBV20-1 and TRBJ2-1, with the D gene too uncertain to name. The source material was whole blood, sampled in connection with sensitization to the hapten diphenylcyclopropenone (DPC). This clonotype was sampled from a man aged 40-49 years with alopecia areata. Some clones in this sample may be carry-over from other donors' samples. The CDR3 is CSASNPNPHNEQFF. The DNA sequence reads TGCAGTGCTTCAAACCCCAATCCCCACAATGAGCAGTTCTTC.